The TCR beta chain described here comes from a study of radiotherapy plus CTLA-4 blockade in lung cancer. Study overall: Of all patients, approximately 17% responded objectively and 25% to 35% showed disease control.

Study-wide points: TCR clones from tumors expanded in blood after radiotherapy plus ipilimumab.

Only in-frame clones appear in the TCRdb table, and some are missing; sequencing was by immunoSEQ multiplex PCR. Of 50,000 to 85,000 clones in the sample, around 83% were seen once. This CDR3 contains 13 residues. Trimming removed 0 bases from V and 5 bases from J, with 7 bases in between. The germline gives CDR1 LGHNA, CDR2 YNFKEQ. With respect to this clone: What it binds is not known. This same CDR3 is encoded by further DNA sequences in the sample.

Patients had chemo-refractory metastatic non-small-cell lung cancer and received focal radiation plus CTLA-4 blockade that used ipilimumab. This clonotype was obtained from a human donor with non-small cell lung cancer who had a partial response to radiotherapy plus ipilimumab. The starting material was peripheral blood, obtained from a patient treated with radiotherapy plus ipilimumab. The genes are TRBV4-2 and TRBJ1-1, with D perhaps TRBD1 (5 bases). In nucleotides, the CDR3 is TGTGCCAGCAGCCAAGATCGGGGGACTGAAGCTTTCTTT. Its translation is CASSQDRGTEAFF.